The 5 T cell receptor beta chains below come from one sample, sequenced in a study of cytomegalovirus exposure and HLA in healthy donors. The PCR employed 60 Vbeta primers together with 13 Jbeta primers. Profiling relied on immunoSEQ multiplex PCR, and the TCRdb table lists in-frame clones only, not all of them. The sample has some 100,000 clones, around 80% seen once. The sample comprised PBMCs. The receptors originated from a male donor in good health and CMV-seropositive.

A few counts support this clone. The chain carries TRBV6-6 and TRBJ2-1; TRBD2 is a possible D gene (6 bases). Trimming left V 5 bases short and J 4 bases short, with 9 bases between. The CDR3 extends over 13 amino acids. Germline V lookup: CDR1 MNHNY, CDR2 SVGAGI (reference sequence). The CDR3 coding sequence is TGTGCCAGCAGTACGGGGGTATACAATGAGCAGTTCTTC. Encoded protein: CASSTGVYNEQFF.

In DNA, the CDR3 is TGTGCCAGCAGTGAAGGGTGGGGGCGTGAGACCCAGTACTTC. Residues: CASSEGWGRETQYF. The genes are TRBV6-1 and TRBJ2-5, with a possible D match to TRBD1 (6 bases). Germline assignment: CDR1 MNHNS and CDR2 SASEGT. V was cut by 1 base and J by 5 bases, with 11 bases left in between. The CDR3 length is 14 residues.

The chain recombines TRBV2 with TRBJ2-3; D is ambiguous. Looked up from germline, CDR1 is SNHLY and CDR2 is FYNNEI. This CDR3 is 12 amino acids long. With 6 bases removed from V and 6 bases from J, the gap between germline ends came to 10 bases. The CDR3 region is CASRSPSDTQYF. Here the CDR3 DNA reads TGTGCCAGCAGGAGTCCGTCTGATACGCAGTATTTT. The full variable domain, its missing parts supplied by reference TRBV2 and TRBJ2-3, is EPEVTQTPSHQVTQMGQEVILRCVPISNHLYFYWYRQILGQKVEFLVSFYNNEISEKSEIFDDQFSVERPDGSNFTLKIRSTKLEDSAMYFCASRSPSDTQYFGPGTRLTVL.

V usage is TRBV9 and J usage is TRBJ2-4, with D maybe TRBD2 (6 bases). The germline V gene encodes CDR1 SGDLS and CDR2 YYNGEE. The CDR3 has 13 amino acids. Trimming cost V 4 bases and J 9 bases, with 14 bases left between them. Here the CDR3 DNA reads TGTGCCAGCAGCAGGTGGGGGGAAGGCATTCAGTACTTC. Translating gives CASSRWGEGIQYF.

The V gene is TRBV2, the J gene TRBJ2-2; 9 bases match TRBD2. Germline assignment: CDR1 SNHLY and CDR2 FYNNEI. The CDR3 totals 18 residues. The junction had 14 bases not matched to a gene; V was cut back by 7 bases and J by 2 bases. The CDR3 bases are TGTGCCAGCACCTTCGGGGTGGGACTAGCCTTTAACACCGGGGAGCTGTTTTTT. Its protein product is CASTFGVGLAFNTGELFF.